These 32 T cell receptor beta chains came from one sample sequenced in a study of blood T cell repertoires in COVID-19. Profiling relied on immunoSEQ multiplex PCR, and the TCRdb table lists in-frame clones only, not all of them. The sample has 150,000 to 200,000 clones; roughly 80% are singletons. Input material: peripheral blood. The receptors stem from an older woman with acute or convalescent COVID-19.

This chain connects TRBV28 to TRBJ2-2; 9 bases fit TRBD2. This CDR3 contains 17 residues. Germline CDR1 and CDR2: MDHEN and SYDVKM. The V and J ends lost 8 bases and 6 bases, in that order; junction bases with no gene match: 16. CDR3 in DNA: TGTGCCAGCGTAACCGCCGGCGGGGGGGTTAGGGCCGGGGAGCTGTTTTTT. Protein product: CASVTAGGGVRAGELFF.

V usage is TRBV4-3 and J usage is TRBJ1-2; TRBD1 matches at 8 bases. This CDR3 region has 15 residues. Trimming took 0 bases from V and 4 from J; bases not matched to a gene: 4. Germline CDR1 reads LGHNA; CDR2 reads YSLEER. The CDR3 DNA reads TGCGCCAGCAGCCAAGACAGGGGGCAGGGCTATGGCTACACCTTC. Protein: CASSQDRGQGYGYTF.

The chain carries TRBV5-1 and TRBJ2-1; 12 bases are a match to TRBD2. Germline trimming cut 3 bases from V and 4 bases from J; bases unmatched to any gene: 8. Germline V gene lookup returns CDR1 SGHRS and CDR2 YFSETQ. This CDR3 is built from 17 residues. The CDR3 nucleotides read TGCGCCAGCAGCTCCCGAGCCGGGACTAGCGGGTACAATGAGCAGTTCTTC. This sequence encodes CASSSRAGTSGYNEQFF.

The chain links TRBV4-1 to TRBJ2-1; TRBD2 matches 8 bases. Trimming at V came to 1 base and at J to 3 bases, leaving 14 bases not matched to a gene. Germline CDR1 MGHRA, CDR2 YSYEKL. The CDR3 has 19 amino acids. The CDR3 region is CASSQAALAATPFYNEQFF. In DNA, the CDR3 is TGCGCCAGCAGCCAAGCGGCACTAGCGGCGACCCCTTTCTACAATGAGCAGTTCTTC.

The chain uses TRBV4-3 and TRBJ1-5, with unresolved D. Germline lookup yields CDR1 LGHNA and CDR2 YSLEER. The CDR3 consists of 13 residues. With 4 bases removed from V and 5 bases from J, the gap between germline ends came to 9 bases. DNA of the CDR3: TGCGCCAGCAGCCCTTCCCCAGATCAGCCCCAGCATTTT. As protein: CASSPSPDQPQHF.

The rearrangement uses TRBV29-1 and TRBJ2-2, with D maybe TRBD1 (6 bases). V lost 6 bases and J 4 bases, leaving 12 bases between the germline ends. This CDR3 is built from 13 residues. Germline V gene lookup returns CDR1 SQVTM and CDR2 ANQGSEA. The CDR3 DNA reads TGCAGCGTCGGACAGTCGAGCACCGGGGAGCTGTTTTTT. It translates to CSVGQSSTGELFF.

This chain joins TRBV3-1 (or the pseudogene TRBV3-2) and TRBJ2-1; 16 positions match TRBD2. With 1 base clipped from V and 6 bases from J, the junction kept 6 bases outside the gene matches. Germline V gives CDR1 LGHDT, CDR2 YNNKEL (reference sequence). The CDR3 totals 18 residues. In DNA form, the CDR3 reads TGTGCCAGCAGCCAAGTCCTTGGGACTAGCGGGGGGGCCAATGAGCAGTTCTTC. This encodes CASSQVLGTSGGANEQFF.

The gene calls are TRBV5-3 and TRBJ2-3; D remains ambiguous. TRBV5-3 is an ORF; its function is uncertain. This CDR3 comprises 12 residues. Trimming left V 6 bases short and J 1 base short, with 6 bases between. DNA for the CDR3: TGTGCCAGAAAACGGGGCACAGATACGCAGTATTTT. Its translation is CARKRGTDTQYF.

The V call is TRBV15, the J call TRBJ2-2; no clear D. Germline V gives CDR1 LNHNV, CDR2 YYDKDF (reference sequence). V gave up 0 bases and J gave up 2 bases, with 7 bases separating them. CDR3 length: 15 residues. The CDR3 reads CATSRDLGNTGELFF. CDR3 nucleotide sequence: TGTGCCACCAGCAGAGATCTCGGTAACACCGGGGAGCTGTTTTTT.

This rearrangement joins TRBV4-2 to TRBJ2-3; 7 bases are shared with TRBD2. This CDR3 has 16 amino acids. Germline assignment: CDR1 LGHNA and CDR2 YNFKEQ. After removal of 0 bases from V and 1 base from J, the junction contained 4 bases not matched to a gene. The CDR3: CASSQEGRGGTDTQYF. As DNA, the CDR3 is TGTGCCAGCAGCCAAGAGGGACGGGGGGGCACAGATACGCAGTATTTT.

The rearrangement joins TRBV7-2 to TRBJ1-5, with a weak D call TRBD1 (6 bases). The CDR3 has 17 residues. V shed 2 bases and J shed 0 bases, with 14 bases lying between them. CDR1 SGHTA and CDR2 FQGNSA come from the germline V gene. The DNA for the CDR3 is TGTGCCAGCAGCTTATTTGGGCGGACAGATAGCAATCAGCCCCAGCATTTT. It specifies CASSLFGRTDSNQPQHF. The variable domain in full, completed from reference TRBV7-2 and TRBJ1-5, reads GAGVSQSPSNKVTEKGKDVELRCDPISGHTALYWYRQSLGQGLEFLIYFQGNSAPDKSGLPSDRFSAERTGGSVSTLTIQRTQQEDSAVYLCASSLFGRTDSNQPQHFGDGTRLSIL.

The chain recombines TRBV4-3 with TRBJ2-2; possible D gene TRBD2, 6 bases. Trimming shortened V by 0 bases and J by 2 bases, and 13 bases separated the two germline ends. This CDR3 comprises 17 residues. Germline assignment: CDR1 LGHNA and CDR2 YSLEER. The CDR3 DNA is TGCGCCAGCAGCCAAGAGGACGGGAGACACAACACCGGGGAGCTGTTTTTT. This sequence encodes CASSQEDGRHNTGELFF.

This chain joins TRBV5-6 and TRBJ1-2; D remains unclear. V lost 1 base to trimming and J lost 8 bases, with 12 bases between them. The V gene's germline CDR1 is SGHDT and CDR2 YYEEEE. The CDR3 consists of 13 residues. CDR3 in DNA: TGTGCCAGCAGCTTGCCCCTGGTTCGGGGCTACACCTTC. Its translation: CASSLPLVRGYTF.

V and J are TRBV18 and TRBJ2-7; TRBD1 might be the D (6 bases). The CDR3 totals 15 residues. Trimming pared 2 bases from V and 0 bases from J, leaving 11 bases between. CDR1 is KGHSH, CDR2 LQKENI, per germline. The CDR3 protein is CASSPAGGLSYEQYF. CDR3 in DNA: TGTGCCAGCTCACCAGCTGGGGGCCTCTCCTACGAGCAGTACTTC.

The chain uses TRBV2 and TRBJ2-2, with a possible D match to TRBD2 (6 bases). Germline loops: CDR1 SNHLY, CDR2 FYNNEI. The CDR3 extends over 13 amino acids. Trimming left V 7 bases short and J 6 bases short, with 12 bases between. The CDR3 is CASKSSGPGELFF. DNA of the CDR3: TGTGCCAGCAAGAGTAGCGGCCCCGGGGAGCTGTTTTTT.

The chain combines TRBV5-4 with TRBJ2-4; 11 bases agree with TRBD2. The CDR3 is 14 residues long. The germline gives CDR1 SGHNT, CDR2 YYREEE (reference sequence). Losses at the gene ends were 3 bases for V and 8 bases for J; bases not matched to a gene: 4. The CDR3 DNA reads TGTGCCAGCAGCTCTAGCGGGGGGTTGGACATTCAGTACTTC. Residues: CASSSSGGLDIQYF.

This chain links TRBV5-4 with TRBJ1-1, with no clear D. This CDR3 has 12 amino acids. Trimming took 3 bases from V and 2 from J, leaving 5 bases between them. The germline gives CDR1 SGHNT, CDR2 YYREEE (reference sequence). This CDR3 is CASSSSNTEAFF. The DNA for the CDR3 is TGTGCCAGCAGCTCATCAAACACTGAAGCTTTCTTT.

The V gene is TRBV19, the J gene TRBJ2-5, with D possibly TRBD1 on 6 matching bases. CDR1 and CDR2 from the germline V gene are LNHDA and SQIVND (reference sequence). Deletions cut 5 bases from V and 3 bases from J, with 13 bases between. The length of the CDR3 is 14 residues. This chain's CDR3 is CASSFRTAKETQYF. CDR3 sequence (DNA): TGTGCCAGTAGTTTCCGGACAGCAAAAGAGACCCAGTACTTC.

J is TRBJ2-7 and V is TRBV7-2; TRBD2 matches at 7 bases. The CDR3 is 16 residues long. V gave up 0 bases and J gave up 3 bases; unmatched junction bases: 8. Germline V gives CDR1 SGHTA, CDR2 FQGNSA. CDR3 sequence reads: CASSLAPQSGVYEQYF. In DNA form, the CDR3 reads TGTGCCAGCAGCTTAGCCCCTCAAAGCGGGGTCTACGAGCAGTACTTC.

The CDR3 DNA reads as TGTGCCAGCAGCCCTTTGAGGGGGGGGGATCTTGGAGAGCAGTACTTC. Protein product: CASSPLRGGDLGEQYF. V usage is TRBV28 and J usage is TRBJ2-7; tentatively, D is TRBD2 (7 bases). V lost 6 bases and J 7 bases, leaving 25 bases between the germline ends. Germline V lookup: CDR1 MDHEN, CDR2 SYDVKM. The CDR3 loop spans 16 amino acids.

The chain employs TRBV29-1 and TRBJ2-4, with a weak D call TRBD1 (6 bases). Deletions cut 1 base from V and 0 bases from J, with 10 bases between. The CDR3 length is 15 residues. CDR1 SQVTM and CDR2 ANQGSEA come from the germline V gene. In DNA form, the CDR3 reads TGCAGCGTTGAAGCCACAGGGCTAGCCAAAAACATTCAGTACTTC. Translation: CSVEATGLAKNIQYF.

The rearrangement joins TRBV7-2 to TRBJ2-3; D may be TRBD1 (6 bases). Trimming pared 1 base from V and 6 bases from J, leaving 20 bases between. CDR3 length: 17 amino acids. Germline V CDR1 and CDR2: SGHTA, FQGNSA. CDR3 sequence: CASSLVSWPGERDTQYF. The CDR3, as DNA: TGTGCCAGCAGCTTAGTATCGTGGCCAGGGGAGCGGGATACGCAGTATTTT. The whole variable domain, filled in from reference TRBV7-2 and TRBJ2-3, reads GAGVSQSPSNKVTEKGKDVELRCDPISGHTALYWYRQSLGQGLEFLIYFQGNSAPDKSGLPSDRFSAERTGGSVSTLTIQRTQQEDSAVYLCASSLVSWPGERDTQYFGPGTRLTVL.

As regards this clone: A read error may produce the germline difference seen at one junction end. The identical CDR3 is also encoded by other nucleotide sequences in the sample. The chain links TRBV6-2 or TRBV6-3 to TRBJ2-7; 8 bases match TRBD2. Germline CDR1 is MNHEY and CDR2 is SVGEGT. The CDR3 consists of 18 residues. The CDR3: CASSYSAGGLIRTYEQYF. DNA for the CDR3: TGTGCTAGCAGTTACTCGGCGGGAGGCCTTATTAGGACCTACGAGCAGTACTTC.

This chain connects TRBV7-9 to TRBJ1-3, with D perhaps TRBD1 (6 bases). The V end lost 10 bases, the J end lost 0 bases, and 10 bases lay between the germline ends. This CDR3 has 13 residues. Per germline, CDR1 SEHNR and CDR2 FQNEAQ (reference sequence). CDR3 sequence: CANPGDSGNTIYF. The CDR3 nucleotides are TGTGCCAACCCAGGGGACTCTGGAAACACCATATATTTT. The whole variable domain, filled in from reference TRBV7-9 and TRBJ1-3, reads DTGVSQNPRHKITKRGQNVTFRCDPISEHNRLYWYRQTLGQGPEFLTYFQNEAQLEKSRLLSDRFSAERPKGSFSTLEIQRTEQGDSAMYLCANPGDSGNTIYFGEGSWLTVV.

The table lists this clone with a count of one. This rearrangement joins TRBV4-2 to TRBJ1-5; D gene uncertain. This CDR3 is 14 amino acids long. Per the germline V gene, CDR1 is LGHNA and CDR2 is YNFKEQ. Between the trimmed V and J ends, which lost 4 bases and 0 bases, there was a span of 7 bases. CDR3 protein: CASSLGGSNQPQHF. CDR3 bases: TGTGCCAGCAGCCTCGGTGGTAGCAATCAGCCCCAGCATTTT.

V gene TRBV9 combines with J gene TRBJ2-3; maybe TRBD1 (5 bases). V lost 4 bases to trimming and J lost 0 bases, with 18 bases between them. The CDR3 covers 17 residues. The V gene's germline CDR1 is SGDLS and CDR2 YYNGEE. CDR3 residues: CASSLRASGQSTDTQYF. The CDR3 DNA is TGTGCCAGCAGCCTTAGGGCGTCAGGGCAGAGCACAGATACGCAGTATTTT.

This clone showed up just a few times. V is TRBV2 and J is TRBJ1-5, with D hard to call. The ends were cut back, 4 bases at V and 0 bases at J, with 16 bases in the middle. The CDR3 consists of 17 residues. Per the germline V gene, CDR1 is SNHLY and CDR2 is FYNNEI. The CDR3 DNA reads TGTGCCAGCAGTGTATTTCAGCGGGGTAGTAGCAATCAGCCCCAGCATTTT. Encoded protein: CASSVFQRGSSNQPQHF.

V gene TRBV4-2 combines with J gene TRBJ1-1; D is ambiguous. Trimming shortened V by 3 bases and J by 3 bases, and 11 bases separated the two germline ends. The germline CDR1 and CDR2 sequences are LGHNA and YNFKEQ. CDR3 size: 14 residues. The CDR3 here is CASSQTPGYTEAFF. As DNA, the CDR3 is TGTGCCAGCAGCCAGACCCCGGGTTACACTGAAGCTTTCTTT.

The rearrangement joins TRBV5-1 to TRBJ2-1, with TRBD2 matching 11 bases. Trimming took 7 bases from V and 9 from J; bases not matched to a gene: 12. The CDR3 extends over 15 amino acids. CDR1 and CDR2 from the germline V gene are SGHRS and YFSETQ. DNA of the CDR3: TGCGCCAGCTATGGAAATAGCGGGAGGGCGAGTGAGCAGTTCTTC. Translated: CASYGNSGRASEQFF.

The chain is built from TRBV19 and TRBJ1-1; TRBD1 aligns across 7 bases. The CDR3 contains 13 residues. The germline CDR1 and CDR2 sequences are LNHDA and SQIVND (reference sequence). J lost 5 bases, V lost 4 bases, and 4 bases had no gene match. In nucleotides, the CDR3 is TGTGCCAGTAGTAAACAGGGGCAGACTGAAGCTTTCTTT. As protein: CASSKQGQTEAFF.

The chain employs TRBV11-2 and TRBJ2-5; the D is unclear. The CDR3 runs 12 residues. Germline CDR1 is SGHAT and CDR2 is FQNNGV. V lost 5 bases and J 7 bases, leaving 11 bases between the germline ends. In DNA form, the CDR3 reads TGTGCCAGCAGCCAGACCGGCGGGACCCAGTACTTC. It specifies CASSQTGGTQYF.

This sequence joins TRBV19 and TRBJ1-1; 8 bases match TRBD1. V shed 1 base, J shed 5 bases, and the junction held 0 bases outside the gene matches. The CDR3 spans 13 residues. The germline V gene has CDR1 LNHDA and CDR2 SQIVND (reference sequence). The chain's CDR3 is CASSIGTGTEAFF. The CDR3 coding sequence is TGTGCCAGTAGTATAGGGACAGGGACTGAAGCTTTCTTT. Using reference TRBV19 and TRBJ1-1 for the parts outside the CDR3, the full variable domain is DGGITQSPKYLFRKEGQNVTLSCEQNLNHDAMYWYRQDPGQGLRLIYYSQIVNDFQKGDIAEGYSVSREKKESFPLTVTSAQKNPTAFYLCASSIGTGTEAFFGQGTRLTVV.